What follows is one T cell receptor (beta chain) and its context. Original analysis: Reference gene primers were amplified, and this amplification served to estimate nucleated cell counts. Method: immunoSEQ multiplex PCR; TCRdb's copy keeps in-frame clones and lacks some. V, J and clone size are taken as reported in that table, and D and trimming were inferred from the DNA itself. The data show roughly 500,000 clones, around 87% seen once. Germline V lookup: CDR1 MNHEY, CDR2 SVGAGI. The CDR3 has 15 amino acids. Between the trimmed V and J ends, which lost 4 bases and 8 bases, there was a span of 18 bases. Among Cohort 3 donors, those recovered had two negative PCRs, clearance, or symptom resolution. The data stem from a study of blood T cell repertoires in COVID-19. In the study overall: Samples came from the United States, Italy and Spain, spanning acute and convalescent COVID-19. The analysed material was cDNA or gDNA that came from T cells, B-cell-depleted T cells, or PBMCs.

The sequenced sample consisted of PBMCs or T cells enriched from blood (not recorded which). The chain links TRBV6-5 to TRBJ2-1; perhaps TRBD2 as D (6 bases). The clonotype was recovered from a woman between 40 and 55 years old who had recovered from COVID-19. The CDR3 here is CASSSEPLAVYEQFF. The CDR3 region has the DNA TGTGCCAGCAGTTCGGAGCCTTTAGCGGTCTATGAGCAGTTCTTC.